These 4 T cell receptor beta chains were all obtained from the same sample, sequenced in a study of cytomegalovirus exposure and HLA in healthy donors. 13 Jbeta primers and 60 Vbeta primers were used for the PCR. Sequencing was performed with immunoSEQ multiplex PCR; in TCRdb, only in-frame clones are kept and a portion is missing. The profile shows approximately 150,000 clones, more than 60% of them singletons. The sample was PBMCs. These receptors all come from a man between 18 and 35 years old in good health and CMV-seropositive.

The CDR3: CASSDTRTGEAFF. For the CDR3, the DNA is TGTGCCAGCAGTGACACCAGGACAGGTGAAGCTTTCTTT. This chain connects TRBV6-4 to TRBJ1-1, with 7 bases matching TRBD1. Germline CDR1 is MRHNA and CDR2 is SNTAGT. This CDR3 contains 13 residues. V gave up 2 bases and J gave up 7 bases; unmatched junction bases: 4.

In its sample, this clone was seen once. The sample carries other DNA sequences with the same CDR3. The chain has TRBV5-4 and TRBJ1-2; D is possibly TRBD1 (5 bases). The V gene lost 9 bases and the J gene lost 2 bases, with 17 bases spanning the gap. Germline V gene data show CDR1 as SGHNT and CDR2 as YYREEE (reference sequence). The CDR3 spans 14 residues. The CDR3 sequence is CATGRVETNYGYTF. As DNA, the CDR3 is TGTGCCACGGGCAGGGTAGAAACCAACTATGGCTACACCTTC.

This sequence joins TRBV5-1 and TRBJ2-7; 9 bases match TRBD2. The V gene's germline CDR1 is SGHRS and CDR2 YFSETQ. The CDR3 loop spans 17 amino acids. The V segment lost 0 bases and the J segment 2 bases; nucleotides outside the gene matches: 9. The DNA for the CDR3 is TGCGCCAGCAGCTTGGTGGCTAGCGGGGAACTGACCTACGAGCAGTACTTC. This encodes CASSLVASGELTYEQYF.

This chain connects TRBV5-1 to TRBJ1-1; 12 bases align to TRBD1. There are 18 residues in the CDR3. Trimming at V came to 5 bases and at J to 4 bases, leaving 15 bases not matched to a gene. CDR1 and CDR2 (germline): SGHRS, YFSETQ. CDR3 in amino acids: CASRYGTGGVNLGTEAFF. The CDR3, as DNA: TGCGCCAGCAGGTATGGGACAGGGGGCGTTAACCTGGGCACTGAAGCTTTCTTT.